This TCR beta chain originates from a study of shared clonotypes between healthy human individuals. Naive CD8 cells lacked CD45RO and underwent positive selection for CCR7, leaving out terminally differentiated effector memory CD45RA+ cells. TCRdb's copy holds only in-frame clones and misses some; the assay was immunoSEQ multiplex PCR. Among about 2.1 million clones listed, 90% to 95% were seen once. In its sample, this clone was seen once. Per germline, CDR1 LNHNV and CDR2 YYDKDF (reference sequence). The ends were cut back, 4 bases at V and 1 base at J, with 7 bases in the middle. The length of the CDR3 is 14 residues.

The receptor's source is a man aged 18-30 years in good health. Some clones in this sample may be carry-over from other donors' samples. The sequenced sample was naive CD8+ T cells from PBMCs. The genes are TRBV15 and TRBJ2-2; D possibly corresponds to TRBD1 (5 bases). This CDR3 is CATSKDRNTGELFF. CDR3 in DNA: TGTGCCACCAGCAAAGACAGGAACACCGGGGAGCTGTTTTTT.